Described below is a single T cell receptor (beta chain) sequence and its context. Its antigen is still unknown. This sample is drawn from a study of PD-1 blockade in mismatch repair-deficient tumors. Overall study context: All were previously treated, progressing patients with 12 mismatch repair-deficient cancer types.

Assay: immunoSEQ multiplex PCR; the TCRdb copy retains only in-frame clones and omits some. In the table there are around 39,000 clones, approximately 88% of which are singletons. The germline gives CDR1 SGDLS, CDR2 YYNGEE. This CDR3 has 16 residues. J gave up 0 bases and V 2 bases, and 5 bases lay outside the gene matches. Findings of the study overall: Rapid post-treatment expansion, then contraction, generally preceding radiologic response, marked tumor-resident clones.

The clonotype originates from an adult with mismatch repair-deficient cancer. Specimen: PBMCs, collected approximately 9 months after starting pembrolizumab. This chain connects TRBV9 to TRBJ2-5, with 9 bases lining up with TRBD1. The CDR3 nucleotides are TGTGCCAGCAGCGTTGGGACAGGGTCGCACCAAGAGACCCAGTACTTC. This gives the protein CASSVGTGSHQETQYF.